One sample yielded the 14 T cell receptor beta chains listed below, sequenced in a study of blood T cell repertoires in COVID-19. The repertoire was sequenced with immunoSEQ multiplex PCR; TCRdb's copy has only in-frame clones and lacks some. The profile covers over 250,000 clones, with around 90% appearing a single time and 0.75% to 1% taken by the ten largest. The material sequenced was PBMCs or T cells enriched from blood (not recorded which). The origin of the receptors is a woman under 40 who had recovered from COVID-19.

The chain couples TRBV29-1 to TRBJ2-7; a weak D match, TRBD1 (6 bases). V was cut by 4 bases and J by 0 bases, with 10 bases left in between. The CDR3 contains 13 residues. CDR1 is SQVTM, CDR2 ANQGSEA, per germline. The CDR3 is CSVAQGPSYEQYF. In DNA form, the CDR3 reads TGCAGCGTTGCACAGGGACCCTCCTACGAGCAGTACTTC.

The genes are TRBV19 and TRBJ1-6; the match to TRBD1 covers 9 bases. Germline CDR1 and CDR2: LNHDA and SQIVND (reference sequence). V was pared by 3 bases and J by 9 bases, with 6 bases of the junction left unmatched. The CDR3 sequence is 15 residues long. The CDR3 loop reads CASSMQWTGVSPLHF. In DNA form, the CDR3 reads TGTGCCAGTAGTATGCAGTGGACAGGGGTTTCACCCCTCCACTTT.

This chain joins TRBV6-2 or TRBV6-3 and TRBJ2-7; TRBD1 is a possible D gene (5 bases). Germline loops: CDR1 MNHEY, CDR2 SVGEGT. V was clipped by 5 bases and J by 4 bases, with 12 bases between them. The CDR3 extends over 13 amino acids. CDR3 in DNA: TGTGCCAGCAGTCATTGGACATTTTACGAGCAGTACTTC. Translation gives CASSHWTFYEQYF.

In this sample, this clone turned up once. This chain joins TRBV19 and TRBJ1-4; D unresolved. CDR1 is LNHDA and CDR2 is SQIVND in the germline V gene (reference sequence). Trimming removed 8 bases at V and 4 bases at J, with 20 bases between. This CDR3 is 16 amino acids long. CDR3 amino acids: CASQRLSGRGNEKLFF. The CDR3 DNA reads as TGTGCCAGTCAGCGGCTAAGTGGTCGCGGTAATGAAAAACTGTTTTTT. Looking up the rest from reference TRBV19 and TRBJ1-4 gives the full variable domain: DGGITQSPKYLFRKEGQNVTLSCEQNLNHDAMYWYRQDPGQGLRLIYYSQIVNDFQKGDIAEGYSVSREKKESFPLTVTSAQKNPTAFYLCASQRLSGRGNEKLFFGSGTQLSVL.

This clone was found a few times. The chain combines TRBV7-2 with TRBJ1-5; D gene unclear. Germline CDR1 and CDR2: SGHTA and FQGNSA. Trimming took off 5 bases at V and 5 bases at J, with 13 bases between the two ends. The CDR3 covers 14 residues. The CDR3 nucleotides read TGTGCCAGCAGCCAATCTGGCACCTATCAGCCCCAGCATTTT. It is translated as CASSQSGTYQPQHF.

This rearrangement joins TRBV28 to TRBJ1-2, with no clear D. The germline V and J ends were trimmed by 3 bases and 0 bases, with 11 bases remaining between them. The CDR3 extends over 15 amino acids. Germline V gene data show CDR1 as MDHEN and CDR2 as SYDVKM. CDR3 sequence: CASSFGRWANYGYTF. CDR3 nucleotides: TGTGCCAGCAGTTTCGGGAGATGGGCTAACTATGGCTACACCTTC.

On this clone: The junction and the germline gene differ at one end; a read error may be behind it. The chain recombines TRBV7-7 with TRBJ2-4; no reliable D call. From germline, CDR1 is SSHAT and CDR2 FNYEAQ (reference sequence). This CDR3 region has 14 residues. CDR3 sequence: CASSFIPFQDIQYF. CDR3 sequence (DNA): TGTGCTAGCAGCTTTATACCTTTCCAGGACATTCAGTACTTC.

V is TRBV7-3 and J is TRBJ2-3; perhaps TRBD2 as D (5 bases). Trimming took 5 bases from V and 2 from J, leaving 14 bases between them. The CDR3 sequence is 15 residues long. Germline CDR1 is SGHTA and CDR2 is FQGTGA. The CDR3 region is CASSPRGLATDTQYF. In DNA form, the CDR3 reads TGTGCCAGCAGCCCTCGCGGACTCGCCACAGATACGCAGTATTTT.

This clone occurred once. The chain links TRBV7-9 to TRBJ1-6; D remains unclear. The germline gives CDR1 SEHNR, CDR2 FQNEAQ (reference sequence). The V and J ends lost 1 base and 7 bases respectively, with 14 bases between them. CDR3 length equals 16 residues. CDR3 protein: CASSLVAGPGNSPLHF. Here the CDR3 DNA reads TGTGCCAGCAGCTTAGTGGCAGGCCCTGGGAATTCACCCCTCCACTTT.

The chain has TRBV7-8 and TRBJ2-7, with 9 positions matching TRBD1. Looked up from germline, CDR1 is SGHVS and CDR2 is FQNEAQ. The CDR3 is 16 amino acids. V dropped 8 bases and J dropped 2; count of bases not matched to a gene: 13. The CDR3 is CASEQAPGQGPYEQYF. In DNA form, the CDR3 reads TGTGCCAGCGAACAGGCCCCGGGACAGGGCCCCTACGAGCAGTACTTC.

The V gene is TRBV5-1, the J gene TRBJ2-7; 9 nucleotides line up with TRBD1. The ends lost 1 base at V and 2 bases at J; junction bases unmatched: 7. The CDR3 length is 16 residues. Looked up from germline, CDR1 is SGHRS and CDR2 is YFSETQ. CDR3 residues: CASSLQPTGGPYEQYF. The CDR3 nucleotides are TGCGCCAGCAGCTTGCAACCTACAGGGGGCCCCTACGAGCAGTACTTC. Combining the CDR3 with reference TRBV5-1 and TRBJ2-7 gives the whole variable domain KAGVTQTPRYLIKTRGQQVTLSCSPISGHRSVSWYQQTPGQGLQFLFEYFSETQRNKGNFPGRFSGRQFSNSRSEMNVSTLELGDSALYLCASSLQPTGGPYEQYFGPGTRLTVT.

This chain links TRBV29-1 with TRBJ2-5, with D maybe TRBD2 (7 bases). V shed 4 bases and J shed 5 bases, with 11 bases lying between them. The CDR3 covers 12 residues. CDR1 and CDR2 (germline): SQVTM, ANQGSEA. For the CDR3, the DNA is TGCAGCGTTGGGGGGGGCATCGAGACCCAGTACTTC. Amino acid sequence: CSVGGGIETQYF.

Worth noting for this clone: The junction departs from germline at one end; a sequencing error may be responsible. V usage is TRBV2 and J usage is TRBJ2-4; TRBD1 aligns across 9 bases. The CDR3 covers 15 residues. Germline V gene data show CDR1 as SNHLY and CDR2 as FYNNEI. Here the CDR3 reads CASSEVGTGMGSPVF. Written as DNA, the CDR3 is TGTGCCAGCAGTGAAGTAGGGACAGGGATGGGTAGTCCGGTTTTC. Looking up the rest from reference TRBV2 and TRBJ2-4 gives the full variable domain: EPEVTQTPSHQVTQMGQEVILRCVPISNHLYFYWYRQILGQKVEFLVSFYNNEISEKSEIFDDQFSVERPDGSNFTLKIRSTKLEDSAMYFCASSEVGTGMGSPVFGAGTRLSVL.

V is TRBV11-1 and J is TRBJ1-1; no definite D call. The length of the CDR3 is 13 residues. V dropped 6 bases and J dropped 1 base, with 9 bases sitting between them. In germline, CDR1 is SGHAT, CDR2 FQDESV (reference sequence). CDR3 sequence reads: CASSNGPNTEAFF. CDR3 DNA: TGTGCCAGCAGTAATGGGCCGAACACTGAAGCTTTCTTT.